This passage covers 25 T cell receptor beta chains from one sample sequenced in a study of cytomegalovirus exposure and HLA in healthy donors. The study ran its PCR with 60 Vbeta and 13 Jbeta primers. Profiling relied on immunoSEQ multiplex PCR, and the TCRdb table lists in-frame clones only, not all of them. The sample carries some 180,000 clones, about three quarters recorded once. Sequenced material: PBMCs. The receptors derive from a woman aged 55-70 years in good health and CMV-seropositive.

The rearrangement joins TRBV7-2 to TRBJ2-1; no definite D call. CDR1 and CDR2 from the germline V gene are SGHTA and FQGNSA. V was pared by 7 bases and J by 10 bases, with 11 bases between. This CDR3 has 11 residues. CDR3 protein: CASTVQVEQFF. As DNA, the CDR3 is TGTGCCAGCACCGTGCAGGTAGAGCAGTTCTTC.

The gene calls are TRBV2 and TRBJ2-6; 7 bases are a match to TRBD1. Germline CDR1 is SNHLY and CDR2 is FYNNEI. This CDR3 region has 15 residues. The ends lost 7 bases at V and 3 bases at J; junction bases unmatched: 6. The DNA of the CDR3 is TGTGCCAGCACCCAACAGGGGAGTGGGGCCAACGTCCTGACTTTC. This encodes CASTQQGSGANVLTF.

This clone was counted a few times. The chain joins TRBV14 to TRBJ2-7; D perhaps matches TRBD1 (5 bases). This CDR3 has 15 residues. The germline V gene has CDR1 SGHDN and CDR2 FVKESK. Trimming cost V 1 base and J 5 bases, with 15 bases left between them. CDR3 region: CASSQVVQGRDEQYF. In DNA form, the CDR3 reads TGTGCCAGCAGCCAAGTGGTTCAGGGAAGGGACGAGCAGTACTTC.

This clone has just a few counts. This chain connects TRBV6-1 to TRBJ1-3; D unresolved. The germline V and J ends were trimmed by 0 bases and 2 bases, with 8 bases remaining between them. CDR3 length: 15 residues. Germline CDR1 is MNHNS and CDR2 is SASEGT. This chain's CDR3 is CASSEAEATGNTIYF. The CDR3, as DNA: TGTGCCAGCAGTGAAGCCGAGGCAACTGGAAACACCATATATTTT.

V gene TRBV2 combines with J gene TRBJ2-7; 7 bases map to TRBD2. The CDR3 sequence is 14 residues long. CDR1 is SNHLY and CDR2 is FYNNEI in the germline V gene. J gave up 2 bases and V 5 bases, and 6 bases lay outside the gene matches. The CDR3 is CASSYLAEAYEQYF. CDR3 bases: TGTGCCAGCAGTTATCTAGCGGAAGCCTACGAGCAGTACTTC.

The J gene is TRBJ2-7, the V gene TRBV2; D is ambiguous. Germline-derived CDR1 and CDR2 are SNHLY and FYNNEI. The CDR3 length is 13 residues. V lost 6 bases, J lost 1 base, and 10 bases lay in between. In DNA, the CDR3 is TGTGCCAGCAGGGCAGGCCCTTCCTACGAGCAGTACTTC. Residues: CASRAGPSYEQYF.

The gene calls are TRBV6-4 and TRBJ1-2; D uncertain. The CDR3 spans 14 residues. The V gene's germline CDR1 is MRHNA and CDR2 SNTAGT. The germline V and J ends were trimmed by 5 bases and 5 bases, with 15 bases remaining between them. CDR3 loop: CASSPSDGLYGYTF. In DNA form, the CDR3 reads TGTGCCAGCAGTCCGTCGGACGGACTTTATGGCTACACCTTC.

About this clone: This same CDR3 is encoded by further DNA sequences in the sample. The chain links TRBV11-2 to TRBJ2-7, with 9 bases identical to TRBD2. There are 14 residues in the CDR3. Germline CDR1 and CDR2: SGHAT and FQNNGV. The V and J ends lost 6 bases and 5 bases, in that order; junction bases with no gene match: 8. The CDR3 protein is CASSSPGLAHEQYF. The CDR3 DNA reads as TGTGCCAGCAGTTCCCCGGGACTAGCTCACGAGCAGTACTTC.

This clone was counted once. The chain combines TRBV27 with TRBJ1-2, with 11 bases aligning to TRBD1. From germline, CDR1 is MNHEY and CDR2 SMNVEV (reference sequence). This CDR3 region has 16 residues. After removal of 5 bases from V and 0 bases from J, the junction contained 5 bases not matched to a gene. CDR3: CASSPGTGGTNYGYTF. For the CDR3, the DNA is TGTGCCAGCAGTCCCGGGACAGGGGGAACTAACTATGGCTACACCTTC.

The V and J genes are TRBV28 and TRBJ2-5, with D possibly TRBD2 on 5 matching bases. V was shortened by 2 bases and J by 7 bases, with 14 bases between the two germline ends. The germline gives CDR1 MDHEN, CDR2 SYDVKM. The CDR3 sequence is 14 residues long. CDR3 sequence (DNA): TGTGCCAGCAGTTTACCGGACTCTCTCTGGACCCAGTACTTC. Protein product: CASSLPDSLWTQYF.

The chain has TRBV9 and TRBJ2-1; weak D call: TRBD2 (5 bases). This CDR3 comprises 15 residues. CDR1 and CDR2 (germline): SGDLS, YYNGEE. Between the trimmed V and J ends, which lost 0 bases and 0 bases, there was a span of 7 bases. CDR3 nucleotide sequence: TGTGCCAGCAGCGTAGCTAGCTCCTCCTACAATGAGCAGTTCTTC. Protein product: CASSVASSSYNEQFF.

The chain is built from TRBV28 and TRBJ2-7; TRBD1 matches 8 bases. This CDR3 has 12 amino acids. V was pared by 10 bases and J by 5 bases, with 7 bases of the junction left unmatched. The V gene's germline CDR1 is MDHEN and CDR2 SYDVKM. CDR3 coding DNA: TGTGCCACCGACAGGGGCGGTAACGAGCAGTACTTC. This gives the protein CATDRGGNEQYF.

The J gene is TRBJ2-7, the V gene TRBV29-1; D is perhaps TRBD2 (6 bases). This CDR3 spans 11 amino acids. Germline V gene lookup returns CDR1 SQVTM and CDR2 ANQGSEA. The germline V and J ends were trimmed by 2 bases and 4 bases, with 6 bases remaining between them. In nucleotides, the CDR3 is TGCAGCGTTGAACGGGGGTACGAGCAGTACTTC. Amino acids: CSVERGYEQYF.

V is TRBV18 and J is TRBJ1-2, with D perhaps TRBD1 (6 bases). Germline V lookup: CDR1 KGHSH, CDR2 LQKENI. The V end was cut by 5 bases, the J end by 5 bases, with 27 bases between. The CDR3 length is 18 residues. This CDR3 is CASSTMERPGDLLYGYTF. DNA of the CDR3: TGTGCCAGCTCAACTATGGAGCGGCCAGGGGATCTCCTTTATGGCTACACCTTC.

The chain carries TRBV19 and TRBJ2-1, with 9 bases identical to TRBD1. Germline assignment: CDR1 LNHDA and CDR2 SQIVND (reference sequence). This CDR3 has 15 residues. Germline trimming cut 6 bases from V and 4 bases from J; bases unmatched to any gene: 7. The CDR3 loop is CASSGNRGPYNEQFF. CDR3 in DNA: TGTGCCAGTAGCGGGAACAGGGGGCCTTACAATGAGCAGTTCTTC.

This clone appeared a few times. This rearrangement joins TRBV7-8 to TRBJ2-4, with a possible D match to TRBD2 (5 bases). From germline, CDR1 is SGHVS and CDR2 FQNEAQ. This CDR3 spans 14 amino acids. V lost 5 bases and J lost 8, with 16 bases in between. For the CDR3, the DNA is TGTGCCAGCAGCGCAACTAGAGTAGGAGACATTCAGTACTTC. Amino acids: CASSATRVGDIQYF. Variable domain in full (rest from reference TRBV7-8 and TRBJ2-4): GAGVSQSPRYKVAKRGQDVALRCDPISGHVSLFWYQQALGQGPEFLTYFQNEAQLDKSGLPSDRFFAERPEGSVSTLKIQRTQQEDSAVYLCASSATRVGDIQYFGAGTRLSVL.

The chain is built from TRBV9 and TRBJ2-5; 10 positions agree with TRBD2. The J call may be incorrect, as the DNA end agrees better with TRBJ2-7. There are 15 residues in the CDR3. Per the germline V gene, CDR1 is SGDLS and CDR2 is YYNGEE. CDR3 coding DNA: TGTGCCAGCAGCCCTGGACTAGCGGAAACCTACGAGCAGTACTTC. Translating gives CASSPGLAETYEQYF.

The chain uses TRBV11-1 and TRBJ2-4, with 8 bases that match TRBD2. Germline V gives CDR1 SGHAT, CDR2 FQDESV (reference sequence). The CDR3 consists of 15 residues. Trimming cost V 8 bases and J 3 bases; bases outside gene matches: 9. In nucleotides, the CDR3 is TGTGCCAGCTCCCGGGGGGGCTTTAACAAAAACATTCAGTACTTC. Translated, it gives CASSRGGFNKNIQYF.

The chain links TRBV2 to TRBJ1-4, with TRBD1 as a possible D gene (6 bases). The V and J ends lost 7 bases and 4 bases respectively, with 13 bases between them. This CDR3 contains 14 residues. Germline-derived CDR1 and CDR2 are SNHLY and FYNNEI. CDR3 sequence: CASKGQSNNEKLFF. The CDR3 DNA reads as TGTGCCAGCAAGGGACAATCAAATAATGAAAAACTGTTTTTT.

The chain uses TRBV19 and TRBJ2-2; maybe TRBD1 (6 bases). The V end was cut by 6 bases, the J end by 3 bases, with 14 bases between. Germline assignment: CDR1 LNHDA and CDR2 SQIVND (reference sequence). The CDR3 contains 15 residues. CDR3 protein: CASSPWTVDTGELFF. CDR3 in DNA: TGTGCCAGTAGCCCCTGGACAGTTGACACCGGGGAGCTGTTTTTT.

This chain connects TRBV11-2 to TRBJ2-3; D is perhaps TRBD2 (5 bases). CDR3 length: 13 amino acids. Trimming removed 5 bases from V and 6 bases from J, with 12 bases in between. Germline V gives CDR1 SGHAT, CDR2 FQNNGV. CDR3 region: CASSPSRDDTQYF. As DNA, the CDR3 is TGTGCCAGCAGCCCATCTCGGGATGATACGCAGTATTTT. Drawing the rest from reference TRBV11-2 and TRBJ2-3, the complete variable domain is EAGVAQSPRYKIIEKRQSVAFWCNPISGHATLYWYQQILGQGPKLLIQFQNNGVVDDSQLPKDRFSAERLKGVDSTLKIQPAKLEDSAVYLCASSPSRDDTQYFGPGTRLTVL.

The chain couples TRBV29-1 to TRBJ1-6; 10 bases fit TRBD1. Germline V gene lookup returns CDR1 SQVTM and CDR2 ANQGSEA. The trim removed 6 bases at V and 10 bases at J, leaving 6 bases unmatched. CDR3 length equals 13 residues. The CDR3 reads CSVRQGANSPLHF. CDR3 DNA sequence: TGCAGCGTAAGACAGGGGGCGAACTCACCCCTCCACTTT. Full variable domain (missing parts from reference TRBV29-1 and TRBJ1-6): SAVISQKPSRDICQRGTSLTIQCQVDSQVTMMFWYRQQPGQSLTLIATANQGSEATYESGFVIDKFPISRPNLTFSTLTVSNMSPEDSSIYLCSVRQGANSPLHFGNGTRLTVT.

This rearrangement joins TRBV21-1 to TRBJ2-7; the table assigns TRBD1, which was not confirmed against the DNA. TRBV21-1 is reported as a pseudogene. This CDR3 spans 13 amino acids. The CDR3 loop reads CASSKPNSYEQYF. In DNA form, the CDR3 reads TGTGCCAGCAGCAAACCGAACAGCTACGAGCAGTACTTC.

The V and J genes are TRBV19 and TRBJ2-2; 7 nucleotides align to TRBD1. The CDR3 is 17 amino acids. Germline-derived CDR1 and CDR2 are LNHDA and SQIVND (reference sequence). Trimming took 5 bases from V and 6 from J; bases not matched to a gene: 15. The CDR3 is CASSPEQGNLPAGELFF. The CDR3 DNA sequence: TGTGCCAGTAGTCCCGAACAGGGGAATCTTCCCGCCGGGGAGCTGTTTTTT.

This clone was observed a handful of times. V usage is TRBV29-1 and J usage is TRBJ2-3, with 7 bases matching TRBD2. The germline V gene encodes CDR1 SQVTM and CDR2 ANQGSEA. Trimming at V came to 0 bases and at J to 4 bases, leaving 4 bases not matched to a gene. CDR3 length: 14 residues. The CDR3 bases are TGCAGCGTTGAAGAAGCGGGGAGGGCAGATACGCAGTATTTT. Translated, it gives CSVEEAGRADTQYF.